This T cell receptor beta chain derives from a study of technical replicates of blood from a few donors. Sequencing used immunoSEQ multiplex PCR; TCRdb keeps in-frame clones, though not all of them. Among some 83,000 clones listed, around 94% were seen once. This CDR3 has 11 residues. Germline assignment: CDR1 SGHRS and CDR2 YFSETQ. V was shortened by 3 bases and J by 8 bases, with 6 bases between the two germline ends. The receptor was derived from a human donor in good health. The J gene is TRBJ2-1, the V gene TRBV5-1; TRBD2 is a possible D gene (5 bases). The source material was T cells isolated from PBMCs. CDR3 loop: CASSSRDEQFF. In DNA form, the CDR3 reads TGCGCCAGCAGCTCGAGGGATGAGCAGTTCTTC.